The 15 T cell receptor beta chains presented below share a single source sample, sequenced in a study of blood T cell repertoires in COVID-19. Using immunoSEQ multiplex PCR, the repertoire was profiled, and TCRdb retains in-frame clones only, with some absent. The repertoire holds approximately 100,000 clones, with 80% to 95% as singletons. The sequenced material came from peripheral blood. The receptors derive from a man between 65 and 79 years old with acute or convalescent COVID-19.

The chain links TRBV3-1 (or the pseudogene TRBV3-2) to TRBJ1-2; D unclear. V was trimmed by 2 bases and J by 5 bases, leaving 15 bases between them. CDR3 length: 15 residues. Germline CDR1 and CDR2: LGHDT and YNNKEL (reference sequence). The CDR3 loop reads CASSQRGSAGYGYTF. The CDR3 nucleotides read TGTGCCAGCAGCCAAAGAGGGTCGGCGGGTTATGGCTACACCTTC.

The J gene is TRBJ1-1, the V gene TRBV7-8; possibly TRBD1 for D (5 bases). Germline values: CDR1 SGHVS, CDR2 FQNEAQ. Trimming left V 5 bases short and J 5 bases short, with 12 bases between. The CDR3 is made up of 13 amino acids. In DNA, the CDR3 is TGTGCCAGCAGCCTTATACGGGGGACTGAAGCTTTCTTT. This codes for CASSLIRGTEAFF. Complete variable domain (other parts from reference TRBV7-8 and TRBJ1-1): GAGVSQSPRYKVAKRGQDVALRCDPISGHVSLFWYQQALGQGPEFLTYFQNEAQLDKSGLPSDRFFAERPEGSVSTLKIQRTQQEDSAVYLCASSLIRGTEAFFGQGTRLTVV.

The rearrangement uses TRBV10-3 and TRBJ1-5; D may be TRBD1 (5 bases). Deletions cut 8 bases from V and 7 bases from J, with 15 bases between. The CDR3 has 13 residues. From germline, CDR1 is ENHRY and CDR2 SYGVKD. The CDR3 region has the DNA TGTGCCATCGCCCCCCAGGGAAACCAGCCCCAGCATTTT. Protein: CAIAPQGNQPQHF.

The rearrangement uses TRBV5-1 and TRBJ2-1; 8 bases agree with TRBD2. The ends lost 5 bases at V and 2 bases at J; junction bases unmatched: 6. CDR3 length: 15 amino acids. Germline V CDR1 and CDR2: SGHRS, YFSETQ. CDR3 amino acids: CASRTSGSPYNEQFF. The CDR3 nucleotides read TGCGCCAGCAGGACCAGCGGGAGCCCCTACAATGAGCAGTTCTTC.

V gene TRBV10-1 combines with J gene TRBJ2-3; D may be TRBD2 (6 bases). Deletions cut 1 base from V and 4 bases from J, with 12 bases between. Looked up from germline, CDR1 is WNHNN and CDR2 is SYGVQD (reference sequence). CDR3 length: 15 residues. The chain's CDR3 is CASSEYGGTADTQYF. The CDR3 region has the DNA TGCGCCAGCAGTGAGTACGGGGGAACGGCAGATACGCAGTATTTT.

This rearrangement joins TRBV6-5 to TRBJ2-7; D perhaps matches TRBD2 (6 bases). CDR1 is MNHEY and CDR2 is SVGAGI in the germline V gene. This CDR3 is built from 15 residues. Trimming took off 2 bases at V and 4 bases at J, with 15 bases between the two ends. CDR3 in DNA: TGTGCCAGCAGTTACGGGAGCGGGCCTCTATACGAGCAGTACTTC. Its protein is CASSYGSGPLYEQYF.

This chain uses TRBV19 with TRBJ1-5; D is perhaps TRBD1 (5 bases). The CDR3 is 11 amino acids. In germline, CDR1 is LNHDA, CDR2 SQIVND (reference sequence). The CDR3 reads CAGGEPQPQHF. The DNA of the CDR3 is TGTGCTGGGGGGGAACCTCAGCCCCAGCATTTT.

CDR3 sequence reads: CAWSAGGSVPQHF. DNA of the CDR3: TGTGCCTGGAGTGCGGGAGGTTCGGTGCCCCAGCATTTT. The V and J genes are TRBV30 and TRBJ1-5; D ambiguous. V was shortened by 1 base and J by 9 bases, with 13 bases between the two germline ends. Germline CDR1 is GTSNPN and CDR2 is SVGIG (reference sequence). There are 13 residues in the CDR3.

The chain has TRBV29-1 and TRBJ2-3; possible D gene TRBD2, 7 bases. Germline V lookup: CDR1 SQVTM, CDR2 ANQGSEA. Trimming removed 5 bases at V and 2 bases at J, with 11 bases between. This CDR3 is built from 13 residues. This CDR3 is CSVRGGTTDTQYF. The CDR3 DNA sequence: TGCAGCGTTCGCGGGGGCACCACAGATACGCAGTATTTT.

J is TRBJ1-2 and V is TRBV5-4; 10 nucleotides agree with TRBD1. Germline assignment: CDR1 SGHNT and CDR2 YYREEE (reference sequence). With V trimmed by 0 bases and J by 7 bases, 9 bases remained unmatched. The CDR3 covers 16 residues. The CDR3 protein is CASSLAGTGALSGYTF. The CDR3 DNA sequence: TGTGCCAGCAGCTTGGCCGGGACAGGGGCCTTGAGTGGCTACACCTTC. The variable domain in full, with the rest retrieved from reference TRBV5-4 and TRBJ1-2, is ETGVTQSPTHLIKTRGQQVTLRCSSQSGHNTVSWYQQALGQGPQFIFQYYREEENGRGNFPPRFSGLQFPNYSSELNVNALELDDSALYLCASSLAGTGALSGYTFGSGTRLTVV.

This clone came up once. V gene TRBV5-1 combines with J gene TRBJ2-3; 8 bases align to TRBD2. There are 15 residues in the CDR3. V gave up 4 bases and J gave up 6 bases; unmatched junction bases: 10. Germline CDR1 reads SGHRS; CDR2 reads YFSETQ. DNA of the CDR3: TGCGCCAGCAGCCGGGTAGCGGGAAATCCGGATACGCAGTATTTT. It specifies CASSRVAGNPDTQYF.

The chain recombines TRBV14 with TRBJ2-4; TRBD1 might be the D (6 bases). V shed 0 bases and J shed 9 bases, with 12 bases lying between them. Germline-derived CDR1 and CDR2 are SGHDN and FVKESK. The CDR3 runs 14 residues. The CDR3 region has the DNA TGTGCCAGCAGCCAAGATCTCATCAGGGGCATTCAGTACTTC. Translated, it gives CASSQDLIRGIQYF.

V usage is TRBV3-1 (or the pseudogene TRBV3-2) and J usage is TRBJ2-3, with TRBD1 matching 8 bases. V shed 4 bases and J 5 bases; nucleotides not matched to a gene: 8. Germline assignment: CDR1 LGHDT and CDR2 YNNKEL (reference sequence). This CDR3 spans 15 amino acids. The CDR3 bases are TGTGCCAGCAGCCGCTTTGACAGGGGTATAGATACGCAGTATTTT. Residues: CASSRFDRGIDTQYF.

The chain has TRBV5-1 and TRBJ2-1; no clear D. Trimming pared 2 bases from V and 6 bases from J, leaving 15 bases between. Per germline, CDR1 SGHRS and CDR2 YFSETQ. The CDR3 has 15 amino acids. The CDR3 nucleotides read TGCGCCAGCAGCTTTAGTGTTAGCTTGGGCAATGAGCAGTTCTTC. Translated, it gives CASSFSVSLGNEQFF.

The chain recombines TRBV28 with TRBJ2-7, with 9 nucleotides matching TRBD2. The CDR3 is made up of 17 amino acids. V shed 6 bases and J 3 bases; nucleotides not matched to a gene: 15. Germline V gene sequence: CDR1 MDHEN, CDR2 SYDVKM. CDR3 protein: CASSQSIGASGIYEQYF. In DNA form, the CDR3 reads TGTGCCAGCAGCCAGAGTATCGGGGCTAGCGGGATCTACGAGCAGTACTTC. Complete variable domain (other parts from reference TRBV28 and TRBJ2-7): DVKVTQSSRYLVKRTGEKVFLECVQDMDHENMFWYRQDPGLGLRLIYFSYDVKMKEKGDIPEGYSVSREKKERFSLILESASTNQTSMYLCASSQSIGASGIYEQYFGPGTRLTVT.